This is a list of T cell receptor beta chains from one sample in a study of blood T cell repertoires in COVID-19. Here immunoSEQ multiplex PCR was the method, and the copy in TCRdb shows in-frame clones only, minus some. The sample shows about 350,000 clones, 87% of them seen only once. Sequenced: peripheral blood. All receptors derive from a woman aged 50 to 65 with COVID-19, enrolled during active disease. Both conserved end residues are part of each CDR3. A D gene is named only where the DNA matches it firmly. Clone size, where shown, is once, few, many, or a class for clones that have expanded.

J gene,D gene,V gene,clone size,CDR3 protein,CDR3 DNA
TRBJ2-6,-,TRBV30,-,CASQGGNSGANVLTF,TGTGCCTCCCAGGGGGGAAACTCTGGGGCCAACGTCCTGACTTTC
TRBJ1-3,-,TRBV19,-,CASSIVQGGNTIYF,TGTGCCAGTAGTATAGTACAGGGTGGAAACACCATATATTTT
TRBJ2-2,-,TRBV5-4,-,CASSLRTAGVNTGELFF,TGTGCCAGCAGCTTAAGAACGGCAGGGGTGAACACCGGGGAGCTGTTTTTT
TRBJ1-1,TRBD1,TRBV11-1,few,CASSLSRDRNTEAFF,TGTGCCAGCAGCTTGTCCCGGGACAGGAACACTGAAGCTTTCTTT
TRBJ2-2,-,TRBV6-5,once,CASSVSKAGELFF,TGTGCCAGCAGCGTTAGCAAGGCCGGGGAGCTGTTTTTT
TRBJ2-7,-,TRBV6-5,-,CASSPRVLSSYEQYF,TGTGCCAGCAGCCCCAGGGTCCTAAGCTCCTACGAGCAGTACTTC
TRBJ2-7,TRBD1,TRBV7-9,-,CASSLDPGQGTLYEQYF,TGTGCCAGCAGCTTAGATCCCGGACAGGGTACCCTTTACGAGCAGTACTTC
TRBJ2-7,TRBD2,TRBV5-1,-,CASSSRRAGEAYEQYF,TGCGCCAGCAGCTCCCGGAGGGCGGGAGAGGCCTACGAGCAGTACTTC
TRBJ2-7,-,TRBV2,few,CASRRLGSSYEQYF,TGTGCCAGCAGAAGGCTAGGCAGCTCCTACGAGCAGTACTTC
TRBJ2-1,TRBD1,TRBV5-4,-,CASSFFPGTGGRDEQFF,TGTGCCAGCAGCTTCTTTCCCGGGACAGGGGGCCGGGATGAGCAGTTCTTC
TRBJ2-5,TRBD1,TRBV30,-,CAWDRGGRFQETQYF,TGTGCCTGGGACAGGGGTGGGAGGTTCCAAGAGACCCAGTACTTC
TRBJ2-1,TRBD2,TRBV19,-,CASSSSGRGDEQFF,TGTGCCAGTAGTTCTAGCGGGAGGGGGGATGAGCAGTTCTTC
TRBJ1-2,TRBD1,TRBV10-2,-,CASRGVQGHYGYTF,TGCGCCAGCAGGGGGGTACAGGGGCACTATGGCTACACCTTC
TRBJ1-2,-,TRBV10-1,-,CASSDRDKLYGYTF,TGCGCCAGCAGTGATAGGGACAAGCTCTATGGCTACACCTTC
TRBJ2-2,-,TRBV7-9,-,CASSLPPGRLNTGELFF,TGTGCCAGCAGCTTACCCCCGGGGAGACTGAACACCGGGGAGCTGTTTTTT
TRBJ2-7,TRBD2,TRBV27,-,CASIGTSSYEQYF,TGTGCCAGCATCGGGACTAGTTCCTACGAGCAGTACTTC
TRBJ1-4,-,TRBV27,-,CASSPGTGGVAEKLFF,TGTGCCAGCAGCCCCGGAACTGGGGGGGTCGCTGAAAAACTGTTTTTT
TRBJ2-1,TRBD2,TRBV9,few,CASSVLAGDWEQFF,TGTGCCAGCAGCGTACTAGCGGGAGATTGGGAGCAGTTCTTC
TRBJ1-1,-,TRBV2,-,CASSGGRGPNTEAFF,TGTGCCAGCAGCGGGGGGCGAGGCCCAAACACTGAAGCTTTCTTT
TRBJ2-1,TRBD1,TRBV6-5,-,CASTSGQGVNEQFF,TGTGCCAGCACCTCGGGACAGGGGGTCAATGAGCAGTTCTTC
TRBJ1-2,-,TRBV5-6,-,CASSMTGQNYGYTF,TGTGCCAGCAGCATGACCGGACAGAACTATGGCTACACCTTC
TRBJ1-4,TRBD1,TRBV18,once,CASSPTGGVEPSEKLFF,TGTGCCAGCTCACCGACAGGGGGCGTTGAACCGAGTGAAAAACTGTTTTTT
TRBJ1-6,TRBD1,TRBV18,-,CASSPTGANSPLHF,TGTGCCAGCTCACCCACAGGGGCCAATTCACCCCTCCACTTT
TRBJ2-7,TRBD1,TRBV9,-,CASSVGLGQFSYEQYF,TGTGCCAGCAGCGTAGGGCTGGGACAGTTCTCCTACGAGCAGTACTTC
TRBJ2-7,-,TRBV9,-,CASSVDLAPAAEQYF,TGTGCCAGCAGCGTAGATCTTGCCCCGGCGGCCGAGCAGTACTTC
TRBJ2-2,-,TRBV3-1/TRBV3-2,-,CASSRWDINTGELFF,TGTGCCAGCTCTAGGTGGGACATAAACACCGGGGAGCTGTTTTTT
TRBJ2-1,TRBD2,TRBV4-3,-,CASSQQGLAGYNEQFF,TGCGCCAGCAGCCAACAAGGACTAGCGGGATACAATGAGCAGTTCTTC
TRBJ1-6,-,TRBV6-5,-,CASSYGQVSYNSPLHF,TGTGCCAGCAGTTACGGGCAGGTCTCCTATAATTCACCCCTCCACTTT
TRBJ2-2,TRBD2,TRBV5-1,-,CASSSIAGKVESTGELFF,TGCGCCAGCAGCTCAATAGCGGGAAAGGTCGAAAGCACCGGGGAGCTGTTTTTT
TRBJ1-2,-,TRBV5-6,-,CASSRDSYGYTF,TGTGCCAGCAGCCGTGACAGCTATGGCTACACCTTC
TRBJ1-1,TRBD1,TRBV5-8,-,CASSLRTGSYTEAFF,TGTGCCAGCAGCTTACGGACAGGGTCGTACACTGAAGCTTTCTTT
TRBJ2-2,-,TRBV2,few,CASSEQGLNTGELFF,TGTGCCAGCAGTGAACAGGGACTTAACACCGGGGAGCTGTTTTTT
TRBJ1-5,-,TRBV7-9,once,CASSLSGPVSNQPQHF,TGTGCCAGCAGCTTATCGGGTCCAGTGAGCAATCAGCCCCAGCATTTT
TRBJ1-2,-,TRBV6-5,-,CASSGDIGYGYTF,TGTGCCAGCAGCGGGGATATAGGCTATGGCTACACCTTC
TRBJ2-3,-,TRBV10-2,-,CASSESSMAPDTQYF,TGCGCCAGCAGTGAGTCAAGTATGGCCCCAGATACGCAGTATTTT
TRBJ1-1,TRBD1,TRBV5-4,once,CASSPGQTEAFF,TGTGCCAGCAGCCCGGGACAGACTGAAGCTTTCTTT
TRBJ2-5,-,TRBV27,-,CASSKHSRGEETQYF,TGTGCCAGCAGTAAACACAGCCGGGGAGAAGAGACCCAGTACTTC
TRBJ2-3,TRBD1,TRBV5-4,-,CASSLGQAGDTQYF,TGTGCCAGCAGCTTAGGACAGGCCGGAGATACGCAGTATTTT
TRBJ1-2,-,TRBV24-1,-,CATSDDDTDYGYTF,TGTGCCACCAGTGATGATGACACTGACTATGGCTACACCTTC
TRBJ2-3,TRBD2,TRBV28,-,CRAGLAGRDTQYF,TGTCGCGCGGGACTAGCGGGACGAGATACGCAGTATTTT
TRBJ2-7,-,TRBV7-9,-,CASSPRGSGQYF,TGTGCCAGCAGCCCCCGGGGTTCCGGGCAGTACTTC
TRBJ2-5,TRBD1,TRBV5-1,-,CASSLGQGIGETQYF,TGCGCCAGCAGCCTGGGACAGGGGATAGGAGAGACCCAGTACTTC
TRBJ1-2,-,TRBV24-1,-,CATSDPAKEGQNYGYTF,TGTGCCACCAGTGACCCAGCCAAGGAGGGTCAAAACTATGGCTACACCTTC
TRBJ2-7,TRBD2,TRBV11-1,once,CASSLGLAVYEQYF,TGTGCCAGCAGCTTAGGGCTAGCGGTGTACGAGCAGTACTTC
TRBJ1-1,-,TRBV19,-,CASSTGRVINTEAFF,TGTGCCAGTAGTACAGGGAGGGTTATAAACACTGAAGCTTTCTTT
TRBJ1-2,-,TRBV3-1/TRBV3-2,-,CASSQTGTTANYGYTF,TGTGCCAGCAGCCAAACCGGGACAACAGCTAACTATGGCTACACCTTC
TRBJ2-7,TRBD1,TRBV7-2,-,CASSASYDRAYEQYF,TGTGCCAGCAGCGCTTCCTACGACAGGGCTTACGAGCAGTACTTC
TRBJ1-1,-,TRBV6-5,-,CASSSLRGVNTEAFF,TGTGCCAGCAGTTCACTCCGGGGGGTGAACACTGAAGCTTTCTTT
TRBJ1-1,-,TRBV7-9,-,CASSFSPHSEAFF,TGTGCCAGCAGCTTTTCGCCCCACTCCGAAGCTTTCTTT
TRBJ2-5,TRBD2,TRBV4-2,-,CASSQESLGLAGEQETQYF,TGTGCCAGCAGCCAAGAAAGTTTGGGACTAGCGGGAGAACAAGAGACCCAGTACTTC
TRBJ2-1,-,TRBV11-3,-,CASSFGGSYNEQFF,TGTGCCAGCAGCTTCGGAGGCTCCTACAATGAGCAGTTCTTC
TRBJ2-1,-,TRBV6-5,-,CASSYTGLYNEQFF,TGTGCCAGCAGTTACACGGGACTTTACAATGAGCAGTTCTTC
TRBJ2-3,-,TRBV11-3,-,CASSLARGFTDTQYF,TGTGCCAGCAGCTTAGCCCGGGGGTTCACAGATACGCAGTATTTT
TRBJ1-1,TRBD1,TRBV7-2,-,CASSLFGGAGGWGTEAFF,TGTGCCAGCAGCCTCTTCGGCGGGGCAGGGGGCTGGGGGACTGAAGCTTTCTTT
TRBJ1-4,-,TRBV2,-,CASSGRLPNEKLFF,TGTGCCAGCAGTGGCCGCCTACCTAATGAAAAACTGTTTTTT
TRBJ2-7,-,TRBV5-1,-,CASSSKGGPGNYEQYF,TGCGCCAGCAGCTCAAAGGGGGGGCCGGGGAATTACGAGCAGTACTTC
TRBJ1-2,-,TRBV12-3/TRBV12-4,-,CASSRQPNYGYTF,TGTGCCAGCAGCCGACAGCCAAACTATGGCTACACCTTC
TRBJ1-3,-,TRBV7-2,-,CASTSNSGNTIYF,TGTGCCAGCACGTCTAACTCTGGAAACACCATATATTTT
TRBJ1-4,-,TRBV5-1,-,CASNREEKLFF,TGCGCCAGCAACCGAGAAGAAAAACTGTTTTTT